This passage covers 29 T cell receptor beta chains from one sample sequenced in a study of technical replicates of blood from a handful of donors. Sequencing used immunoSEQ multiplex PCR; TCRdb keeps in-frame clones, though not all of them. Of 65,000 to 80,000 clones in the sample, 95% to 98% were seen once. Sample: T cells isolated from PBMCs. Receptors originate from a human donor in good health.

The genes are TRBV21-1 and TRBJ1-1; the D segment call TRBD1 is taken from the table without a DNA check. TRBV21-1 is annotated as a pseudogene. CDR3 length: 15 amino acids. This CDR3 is CASSARRQGRAEAFF. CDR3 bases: TGTGCCAGCAGCGCGAGAAGACAGGGTAGGGCTGAAGCTTTCTTT.

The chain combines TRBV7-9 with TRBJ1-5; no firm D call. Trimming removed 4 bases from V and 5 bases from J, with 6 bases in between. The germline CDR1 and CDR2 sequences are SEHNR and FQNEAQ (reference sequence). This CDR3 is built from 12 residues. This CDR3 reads CASSYSYQPQHF. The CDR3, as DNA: TGTGCCAGCAGCTACAGCTATCAGCCCCAGCATTTT.

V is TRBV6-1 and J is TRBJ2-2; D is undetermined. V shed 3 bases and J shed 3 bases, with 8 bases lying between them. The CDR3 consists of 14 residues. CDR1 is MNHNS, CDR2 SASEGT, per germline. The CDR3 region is CASSERRYTGELFF. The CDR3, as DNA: TGTGCCAGCAGTGAGCGAAGATACACCGGGGAGCTGTTTTTT.

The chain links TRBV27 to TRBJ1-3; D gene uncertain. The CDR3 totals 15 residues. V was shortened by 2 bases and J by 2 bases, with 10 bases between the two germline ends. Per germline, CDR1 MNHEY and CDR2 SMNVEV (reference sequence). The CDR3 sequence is CASSLAGVPGNTIYF. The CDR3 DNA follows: TGTGCCAGCAGTTTAGCCGGGGTACCTGGAAACACCATATATTTT.

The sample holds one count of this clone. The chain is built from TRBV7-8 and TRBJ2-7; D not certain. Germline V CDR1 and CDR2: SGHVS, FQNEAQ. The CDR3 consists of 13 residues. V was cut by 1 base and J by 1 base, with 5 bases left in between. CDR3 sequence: CASSLDGSYEQYF. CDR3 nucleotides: TGTGCCAGCAGCTTAGACGGTTCCTACGAGCAGTACTTC.

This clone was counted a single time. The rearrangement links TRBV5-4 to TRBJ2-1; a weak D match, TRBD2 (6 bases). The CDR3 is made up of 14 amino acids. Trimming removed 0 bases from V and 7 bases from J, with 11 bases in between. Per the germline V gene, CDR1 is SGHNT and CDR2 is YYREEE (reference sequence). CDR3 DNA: TGTGCCAGCAGCTTGGACCAGACTAGAAATGAGCAGTTCTTC. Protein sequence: CASSLDQTRNEQFF.

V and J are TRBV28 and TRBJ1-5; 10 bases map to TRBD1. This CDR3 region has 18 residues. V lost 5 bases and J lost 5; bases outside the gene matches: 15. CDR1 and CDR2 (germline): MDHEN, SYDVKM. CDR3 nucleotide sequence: TGTGCCAGCAGTACAACCTACCTCCGGGACAGGGGTTATCAGCCCCAGCATTTT. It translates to CASSTTYLRDRGYQPQHF.

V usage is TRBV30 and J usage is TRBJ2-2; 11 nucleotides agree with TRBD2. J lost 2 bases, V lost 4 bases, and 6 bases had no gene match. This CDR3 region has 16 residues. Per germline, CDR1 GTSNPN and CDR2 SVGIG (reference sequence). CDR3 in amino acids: CAWKLAGVPNTGELFF. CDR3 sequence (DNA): TGTGCCTGGAAACTAGCGGGAGTACCTAACACCGGGGAGCTGTTTTTT.

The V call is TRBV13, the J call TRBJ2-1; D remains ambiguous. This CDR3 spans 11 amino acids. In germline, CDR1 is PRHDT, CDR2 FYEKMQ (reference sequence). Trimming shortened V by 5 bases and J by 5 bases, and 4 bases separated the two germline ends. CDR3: CASSPNNEQFF. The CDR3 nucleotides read TGTGCCAGCAGCCCAAACAATGAGCAGTTCTTC.

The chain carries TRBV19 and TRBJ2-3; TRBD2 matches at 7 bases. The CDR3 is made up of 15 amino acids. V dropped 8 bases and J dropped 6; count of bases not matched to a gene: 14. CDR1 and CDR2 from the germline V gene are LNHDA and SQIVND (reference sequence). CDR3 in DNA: TGTGCCAGTCGCCCTAGCGGAGCGGGTGGGGATACGCAGTATTTT. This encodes CASRPSGAGGDTQYF.

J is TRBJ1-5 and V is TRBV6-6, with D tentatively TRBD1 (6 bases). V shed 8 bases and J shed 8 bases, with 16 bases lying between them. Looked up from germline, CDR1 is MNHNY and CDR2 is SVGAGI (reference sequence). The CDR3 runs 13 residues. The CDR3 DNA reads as TGTGCCAGCCATGGTGGGGGCAGGGAGCCCCAGCATTTT. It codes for CASHGGGREPQHF.

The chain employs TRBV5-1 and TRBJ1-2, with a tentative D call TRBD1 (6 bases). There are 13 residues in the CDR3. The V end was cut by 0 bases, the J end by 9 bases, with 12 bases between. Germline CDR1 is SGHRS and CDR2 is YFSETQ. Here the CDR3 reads CASSLGDKYSYTF. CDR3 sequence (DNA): TGCGCCAGCAGCTTGGGGGACAAGTATAGCTACACCTTC.

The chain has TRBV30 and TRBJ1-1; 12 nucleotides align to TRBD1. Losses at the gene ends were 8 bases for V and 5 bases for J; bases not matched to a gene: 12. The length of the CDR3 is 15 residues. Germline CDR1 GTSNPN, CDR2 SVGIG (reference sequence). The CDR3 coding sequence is TGTGCCCGCCGAGACCGGGACAGGGGGCCTACTGAAGCTTTCTTT. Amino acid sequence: CARRDRDRGPTEAFF.

CDR3 DNA: TGTGCCTGGAGTGCAGTGAACCATGGCTACACCTTC. Its protein is CAWSAVNHGYTF. This chain links TRBV30 with TRBJ1-2, with D uncertain. With 1 base removed from V and 6 bases from J, the gap between germline ends came to 9 bases. The germline CDR1 and CDR2 sequences are GTSNPN and SVGIG (reference sequence). This CDR3 has 12 amino acids. The full variable domain, completed using reference TRBV30 and TRBJ1-2, is SQTIHQWPATLVQPVGSPLSLECTVEGTSNPNLYWYRQAAGRGLQLLFYSVGIGQISSEVPQNLSASRPQDRQFILSSKKLLLSDSGFYLCAWSAVNHGYTFGSGTRLTVV.

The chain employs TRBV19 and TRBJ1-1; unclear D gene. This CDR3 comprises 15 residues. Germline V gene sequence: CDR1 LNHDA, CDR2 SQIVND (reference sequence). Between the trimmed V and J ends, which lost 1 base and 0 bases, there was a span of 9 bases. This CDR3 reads CASSIAPGMNTEAFF. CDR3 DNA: TGTGCCAGTAGTATAGCCCCAGGTATGAACACTGAAGCTTTCTTT.

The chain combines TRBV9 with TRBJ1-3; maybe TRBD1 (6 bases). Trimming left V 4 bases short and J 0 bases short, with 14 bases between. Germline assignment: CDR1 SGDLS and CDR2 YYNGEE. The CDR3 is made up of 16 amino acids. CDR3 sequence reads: CASSPTGSSSGNTIYF. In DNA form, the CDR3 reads TGTGCCAGCAGCCCTACAGGGTCTAGCTCTGGAAACACCATATATTTT.

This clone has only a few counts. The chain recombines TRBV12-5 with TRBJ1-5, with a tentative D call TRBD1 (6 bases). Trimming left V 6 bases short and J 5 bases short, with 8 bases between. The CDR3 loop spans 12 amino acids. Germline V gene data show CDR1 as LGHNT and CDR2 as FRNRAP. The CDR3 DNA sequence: TGTGCTAGTGGACAGGGTGATCAGCCCCAGCATTTT. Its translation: CASGQGDQPQHF.

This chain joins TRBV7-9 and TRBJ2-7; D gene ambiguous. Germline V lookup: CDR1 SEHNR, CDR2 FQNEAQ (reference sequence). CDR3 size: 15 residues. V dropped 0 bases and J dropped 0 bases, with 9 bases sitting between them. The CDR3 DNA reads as TGTGCCAGCAGCTTAGCTGGCGGTAGCTCCTACGAGCAGTACTTC. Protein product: CASSLAGGSSYEQYF.

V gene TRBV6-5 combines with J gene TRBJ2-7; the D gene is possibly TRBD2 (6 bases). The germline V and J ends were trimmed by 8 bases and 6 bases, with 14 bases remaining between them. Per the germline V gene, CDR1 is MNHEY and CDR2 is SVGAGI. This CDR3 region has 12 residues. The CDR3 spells CASRSSGVEQYF. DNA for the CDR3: TGTGCCAGCCGATCCTCGGGGGTCGAGCAGTACTTC.

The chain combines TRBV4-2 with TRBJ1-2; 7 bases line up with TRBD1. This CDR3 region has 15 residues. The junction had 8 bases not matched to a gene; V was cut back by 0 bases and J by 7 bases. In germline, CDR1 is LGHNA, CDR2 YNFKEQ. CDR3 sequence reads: CASSQEKGAVGGYTF. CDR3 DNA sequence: TGTGCCAGCAGCCAAGAGAAGGGGGCAGTAGGTGGCTACACCTTC.

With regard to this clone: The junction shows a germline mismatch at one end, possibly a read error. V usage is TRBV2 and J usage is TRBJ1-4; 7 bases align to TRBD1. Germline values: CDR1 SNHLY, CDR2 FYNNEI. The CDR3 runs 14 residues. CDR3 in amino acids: CASREAGGWEKLFF. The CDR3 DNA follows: TGTGCCAGCAGAGAAGCAGGGGGTTGGGAAAAACTGTTTTTT.

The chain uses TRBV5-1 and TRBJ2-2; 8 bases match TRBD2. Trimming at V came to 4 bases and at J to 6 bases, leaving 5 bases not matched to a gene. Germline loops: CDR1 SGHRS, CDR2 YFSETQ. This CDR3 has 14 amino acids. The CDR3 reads CASSAGLEAGELFF. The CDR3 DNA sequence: TGCGCCAGCAGCGCGGGACTAGAGGCCGGGGAGCTGTTTTTT.

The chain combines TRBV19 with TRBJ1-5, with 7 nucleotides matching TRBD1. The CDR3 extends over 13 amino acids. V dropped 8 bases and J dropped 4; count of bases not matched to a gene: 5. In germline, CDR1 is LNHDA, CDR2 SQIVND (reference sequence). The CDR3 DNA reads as TGTGCCAGTCAAGACAGGGCGAATCAGCCCCAGCATTTT. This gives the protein CASQDRANQPQHF.

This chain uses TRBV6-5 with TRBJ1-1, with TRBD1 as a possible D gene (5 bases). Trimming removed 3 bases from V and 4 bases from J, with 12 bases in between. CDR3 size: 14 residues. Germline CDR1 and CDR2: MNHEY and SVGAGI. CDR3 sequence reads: CASSYQGSITEAFF. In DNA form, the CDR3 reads TGTGCCAGCAGTTATCAGGGTAGTATCACTGAAGCTTTCTTT.

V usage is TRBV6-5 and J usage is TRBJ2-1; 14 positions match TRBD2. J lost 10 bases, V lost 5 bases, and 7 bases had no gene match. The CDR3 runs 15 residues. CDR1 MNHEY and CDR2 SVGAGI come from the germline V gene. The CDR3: CASSVTSGRAREQFF. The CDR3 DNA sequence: TGTGCCAGCAGTGTGACTAGCGGGAGGGCGAGGGAGCAGTTCTTC.

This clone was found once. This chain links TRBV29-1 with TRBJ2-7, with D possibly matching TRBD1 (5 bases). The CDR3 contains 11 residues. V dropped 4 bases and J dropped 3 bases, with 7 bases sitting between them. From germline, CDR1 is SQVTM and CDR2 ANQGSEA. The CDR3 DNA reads TGCAGCGTTGCGCAGGGCTACGAGCAGTACTTC. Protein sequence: CSVAQGYEQYF.

As DNA, the CDR3 is TGTGCCAGCAGTCCCCGGGAGGGGGCCACCGGGGAGCTGTTTTTT. Amino acid sequence: CASSPREGATGELFF. This chain connects TRBV27 to TRBJ2-2, with D possibly matching TRBD2 (8 bases). The CDR3 extends over 15 amino acids. Germline CDR1 and CDR2: MNHEY and SMNVEV (reference sequence). Trimming shortened V by 5 bases and J by 4 bases, and 14 bases separated the two germline ends.

The CDR3 DNA is TGTGCCATCGGAGAAGCAGATACGCAGTATTTT. Its protein is CAIGEADTQYF. This chain connects TRBV7-2 to TRBJ2-3; no clear D. This CDR3 region has 11 residues. Germline values: CDR1 SGHTA, CDR2 FQGNSA. Trimming took 10 bases from V and 4 from J, leaving 9 bases between them.

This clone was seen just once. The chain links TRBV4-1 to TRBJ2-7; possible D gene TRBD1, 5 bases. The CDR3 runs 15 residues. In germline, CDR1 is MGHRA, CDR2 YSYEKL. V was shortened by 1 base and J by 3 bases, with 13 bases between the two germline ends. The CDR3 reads CASSQVQGIYYEQYF. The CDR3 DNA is TGCGCCAGCAGCCAAGTTCAGGGAATTTACTACGAGCAGTACTTC.